The 9 T cell receptor beta chains below come from one sample, sequenced in a study of OX40 agonist ivuxolimab in advanced cancers. TCRdb's copy holds only in-frame clones and misses some; the assay was immunoSEQ multiplex PCR. The table records fewer than 65,000 clones, approximately 89% of them present only once. The input for sequencing was CD4+ or CD8+ T cells sorted from blood, taken in a trial of the OX40 agonist ivuxolimab. These receptors were taken from an adult with an advanced solid tumor such as melanoma, head and neck, liver or kidney cancer.

The rearrangement links TRBV28 to TRBJ2-6; D gene ambiguous. Looked up from germline, CDR1 is MDHEN and CDR2 is SYDVKM. The CDR3 length is 14 residues. The V end lost 6 bases, the J end lost 0 bases, and 6 bases lay between the germline ends. The CDR3 loop is CASSQYSGANVLTF. The CDR3, as DNA: TGTGCCAGCAGCCAATACTCTGGGGCCAACGTCCTGACTTTC.

The CDR3 coding sequence is TGTGCCAGCAGTTCCCCGGGACAGGTTTTGTCCGAGCAGTACTTC. The encoded protein is CASSSPGQVLSEQYF. This chain connects TRBV28 to TRBJ2-7, with 8 positions matching TRBD1. CDR3 length equals 15 residues. J was trimmed by 6 bases and V by 4 bases; bases with no gene match: 11. Germline-derived CDR1 and CDR2 are MDHEN and SYDVKM.

This rearrangement joins TRBV2 to TRBJ2-2; D unresolved. This CDR3 has 12 amino acids. Germline V gives CDR1 SNHLY, CDR2 FYNNEI. Trimming took off 9 bases at V and 6 bases at J, with 11 bases between the two ends. This chain's CDR3 is CARGAIAGELFF. In nucleotides, the CDR3 is TGTGCCAGAGGAGCTATTGCCGGGGAGCTGTTTTTT.

This chain connects TRBV5-1 to TRBJ2-5; the D call may be TRBD1 or TRBD2 (5 bases each). The CDR3 is made up of 14 amino acids. Germline values: CDR1 SGHRS, CDR2 YFSETQ. V lost 0 bases and J 4 bases, leaving 10 bases between the germline ends. CDR3 residues: CASSLGSGRETQYF. In DNA form, the CDR3 reads TGCGCCAGCAGCTTGGGTTCGGGGCGAGAGACCCAGTACTTC.

This sequence joins TRBV7-2 and TRBJ2-7; 7 nucleotides align to TRBD2. Germline values: CDR1 SGHTA, CDR2 FQGNSA. V trimming: 0 bases; J trimming: 2 bases; junction bases outside the gene matches: 1. The CDR3 is 14 residues long. DNA for the CDR3: TGTGCCAGCAGCTTAGCGGGGGGGGCCTACGAGCAGTACTTC. This sequence encodes CASSLAGGAYEQYF.

V usage is TRBV9 and J usage is TRBJ2-2; 13 bases are a match to TRBD2. The CDR3 spans 17 residues. V dropped 4 bases and J dropped 8; count of bases not matched to a gene: 11. In germline, CDR1 is SGDLS, CDR2 YYNGEE. CDR3 sequence (DNA): TGTGCCAGCAGCACTTCCGGGACTAGCGGGACCTTAGGGGAGCTGTTTTTT. It codes for CASSTSGTSGTLGELFF. Using reference TRBV9 and TRBJ2-2 for the parts outside the CDR3, the full variable domain is DSGVTQTPKHLITATGQRVTLRCSPRSGDLSVYWYQQSLDQGLQFLIQYYNGEERAKGNILERFSAQQFPDLHSELNLSSLELGDSALYFCASSTSGTSGTLGELFFGEGSRLTVL.

The chain joins TRBV7-6 to TRBJ2-1, with D possibly being TRBD2 (6 bases). This CDR3 region has 14 residues. Trimming took off 3 bases at V and 9 bases at J, with 15 bases between the two ends. In germline, CDR1 is SGHVS, CDR2 FNYEAQ. CDR3 sequence reads: CASSLETSSSEQFF. CDR3 bases: TGTGCCAGCAGCTTGGAGACTAGTAGTAGTGAGCAGTTCTTC.

V gene TRBV5-1 combines with J gene TRBJ1-1, with no clear D. This CDR3 region has 14 residues. V lost 0 bases and J 0 bases, leaving 6 bases between the germline ends. CDR1 SGHRS and CDR2 YFSETQ come from the germline V gene. CDR3 sequence: CASSLAVMNTEAFF. The CDR3, as DNA: TGCGCCAGCAGCTTGGCCGTCATGAACACTGAAGCTTTCTTT.

The V call is TRBV28, the J call TRBJ1-5; no firm D call. From germline, CDR1 is MDHEN and CDR2 SYDVKM. Trimming took off 6 bases at V and 9 bases at J, with 9 bases between the two ends. CDR3 length equals 11 residues. CDR3 bases: TGTGCCAGCAGCTCCCATTGGCCCCAGCATTTT. Translation gives CASSSHWPQHF.